This T cell receptor beta chain was captured in a study of T-cell memory formation after mild COVID-19. Whole-study context: There were largely donor-specific TCR clusters. Study outcomes and limitations: Contracting CD4+ clones sat mainly in CM and EM; CD8+ in EMRA.

The CDR3 totals 13 residues. The germline CDR1 and CDR2 sequences are MNHEY and SVGEGT. Trimming removed 0 bases from V and 7 bases from J, with 7 bases in between. This clonotype was counted at least ten times. Its cognate antigen is unknown. UMIs and sample barcodes were carried by the TCR alpha and TCR beta cDNA libraries that 5'RACE produced using constant-segment primers. TCRdb re-called the 5' RACE reads with MiXCR, one entry per CDR3 protein. The data hold 300,000 to 400,000 distinct CDR3 sequences, with roughly 15% observed a single time. The TCR comes from a man younger than 35 who had mild COVID-19 (a few samples of this study predate the infection). Cell type and time point are not known. Sequenced sample: PBMCs or a T cell subset sorted from them (not recorded which). The chain combines TRBV6-2 or TRBV6-3 with TRBJ2-1; D remains unclear. The CDR3 loop reads CASSYSNRNEQFF. The CDR3 nucleotides read TGTGCCAGCAGTTACTCGAATAGGAATGAGCAGTTCTTC.